Shown below are 22 T cell receptor beta chains from a single sample sequenced in a study of blood T cell repertoires in COVID-19. The method was immunoSEQ multiplex PCR; TCRdb's version includes in-frame clones alone and lacks a portion of them. The data show tens of thousands of clones, roughly 84% seen once. The sequencing sample was made of peripheral blood. These receptors were collected from a woman between 45 and 60 years old with acute or convalescent COVID-19.

The gene calls are TRBV10-2 and TRBJ1-1; D possibly corresponds to TRBD1 (5 bases). Germline CDR1 WSHSY, CDR2 SAAADI. The CDR3 is 14 amino acids. V gave up 0 bases and J gave up 4 bases, with 9 bases separating them. CDR3 coding DNA: TGCGCCAGCAGTGAGTCTGTCAGGGTCACTGAAGCTTTCTTT. Amino acid sequence: CASSESVRVTEAFF.

This chain connects TRBV10-3 to TRBJ1-1, with D hard to call. The CDR3 has 14 amino acids. Trimming removed 2 bases at V and 4 bases at J, with 11 bases between. CDR1 is ENHRY, CDR2 SYGVKD, per germline. CDR3 bases: TGTGCCATCAGTGAGGCCGCCGAGGGCACTGAAGCTTTCTTT. It specifies CAISEAAEGTEAFF.

The genes are TRBV29-1 and TRBJ2-3, with 10 bases lining up with TRBD1. The length of the CDR3 is 15 residues. Trimming at V came to 7 bases and at J to 4 bases, leaving 11 bases not matched to a gene. Germline V gene data show CDR1 as SQVTM and CDR2 as ANQGSEA. This CDR3 reads CSASGRDRGPDTQYF. The CDR3 DNA reads as TGCAGCGCCTCCGGCCGGGACAGGGGACCAGATACGCAGTATTTT.

A few counts support this clone. The rearrangement links TRBV19 to TRBJ2-2; 9 bases are a match to TRBD1. The length of the CDR3 is 15 residues. Germline-derived CDR1 and CDR2 are LNHDA and SQIVND (reference sequence). The J segment lost 4 bases and the V segment lost 6 bases, leaving 6 bases of the junction unmatched. The CDR3 sequence: CASREQGATTGELFF. Here the CDR3 DNA reads TGTGCCAGTAGGGAACAGGGGGCGACCACCGGGGAGCTGTTTTTT.

This chain connects TRBV5-1 to TRBJ1-2; 11 bases agree with TRBD1. V trimming: 3 bases; J trimming: 2 bases; junction bases outside the gene matches: 3. The CDR3 runs to 15 residues. Germline V gene data show CDR1 as SGHRS and CDR2 as YFSETQ. The CDR3: CASSWGQGGNYGYTF. CDR3 DNA sequence: TGCGCCAGCAGCTGGGGACAGGGGGGAAACTATGGCTACACCTTC.

V and J are TRBV3-1 (or the pseudogene TRBV3-2) and TRBJ2-1; a weak D match, TRBD2 (5 bases). This CDR3 is 13 amino acids long. In germline, CDR1 is LGHDT, CDR2 YNNKEL (reference sequence). Trimming stripped 1 base from V and 8 bases from J, with 9 bases between. The CDR3 protein is CASSQAARDEQFF. As DNA, the CDR3 is TGTGCCAGCAGCCAAGCCGCGAGGGATGAGCAGTTCTTC.

This chain joins TRBV5-4 and TRBJ1-3, with D possibly being TRBD1 (5 bases). In germline, CDR1 is SGHNT, CDR2 YYREEE (reference sequence). The V end lost 3 bases, the J end lost 1 base, and 11 bases lay between the germline ends. The CDR3 has 15 amino acids. CDR3: CASSSTTASGNTIYF. The CDR3 DNA sequence: TGTGCCAGCAGCTCAACGACAGCGTCTGGAAACACCATATATTTT. The full variable domain, with the rest looked up from reference TRBV5-4 and TRBJ1-3, is ETGVTQSPTHLIKTRGQQVTLRCSSQSGHNTVSWYQQALGQGPQFIFQYYREEENGRGNFPPRFSGLQFPNYSSELNVNALELDDSALYLCASSSTTASGNTIYFGEGSWLTVV.

This rearrangement joins TRBV6-5 to TRBJ2-7, with 8 positions matching TRBD1. The CDR3 extends over 15 amino acids. V lost 6 bases, J lost 3 bases, and 10 bases stayed unmatched. Germline CDR1 MNHEY, CDR2 SVGAGI. The CDR3 DNA is TGTGCCAGCAGAGCGACAGGGGAGATTCACTACGAGCAGTACTTC. Translation gives CASRATGEIHYEQYF.

This clone occurred a few times. This chain links TRBV5-1 with TRBJ2-3; weak D call: TRBD1 (7 bases). The V gene lost 7 bases and the J gene lost 6 bases, with 21 bases spanning the gap. The CDR3 is 15 amino acids. Germline CDR1 reads SGHRS; CDR2 reads YFSETQ. The CDR3 protein is CASRITGGGPDTQYF. The CDR3, as DNA: TGCGCCAGCCGCATAACAGGAGGGGGCCCGGATACGCAGTATTTT.

In the case of this clone: At one end the junction does not follow the germline gene, possibly because of a read error. This rearrangement joins TRBV20-1 to TRBJ1-1, with a tentative D call TRBD1 (5 bases). The CDR3 runs to 11 residues. Germline V gives CDR1 DFQATT, CDR2 SNEGSKA (reference sequence). DNA for the CDR3: TGCAGTGCTAGAGATGGGGACTTGAGGCACTTT. This encodes CSARDGDLRHF.

The genes are TRBV4-2 and TRBJ1-4; D uncertain. Germline V gives CDR1 LGHNA, CDR2 YNFKEQ. This CDR3 contains 13 residues. The V end lost 6 bases, the J end lost 7 bases, and 12 bases lay between the germline ends. The CDR3: CASSLVEGEKLFF. CDR3 DNA: TGTGCCAGCAGTCTAGTCGAGGGTGAAAAACTGTTTTTT.

The chain combines TRBV27 with TRBJ2-2; TRBD2 aligns across 7 bases. CDR1 is MNHEY and CDR2 is SMNVEV in the germline V gene (reference sequence). This CDR3 region has 17 residues. V shed 7 bases, J shed 7 bases, and the junction held 18 bases outside the gene matches. CDR3: CASKAGLGREGGGELFF. The CDR3 nucleotides are TGTGCCAGCAAGGCCGGGCTGGGCAGGGAGGGTGGCGGGGAGCTGTTTTTT.

The DNA of the CDR3 is TGTGCCAGCAGCCCCGAGGGGGGGTTTTACAATGAGCAGTTCTTC. It encodes CASSPEGGFYNEQFF. V gene TRBV7-3 combines with J gene TRBJ2-1; tentatively, D is TRBD2 (7 bases). The CDR3 length is 15 residues. The germline V and J ends were trimmed by 5 bases and 4 bases, with 15 bases remaining between them. The germline CDR1 and CDR2 sequences are SGHTA and FQGTGA. The full variable domain, with the rest looked up from reference TRBV7-3 and TRBJ2-1, is GAGVSQTPSNKVTEKGKYVELRCDPISGHTALYWYRQSLGQGPEFLIYFQGTGAADDSGLPNDRFFAVRPEGSVSTLKIQRTERGDSAVYLCASSPEGGFYNEQFFGPGTRLTVL.

The chain couples TRBV2 to TRBJ2-5, with D hard to call. Trimming pared 4 bases from V and 2 bases from J, leaving 8 bases between. This CDR3 has 13 amino acids. Germline-derived CDR1 and CDR2 are SNHLY and FYNNEI. CDR3 nucleotide sequence: TGTGCCAGCAGTGTCGAGTTTCAAGAGACCCAGTACTTC. Its translation: CASSVEFQETQYF.

This chain links TRBV18 with TRBJ2-5; 7 positions agree with TRBD1. CDR3 length equals 14 residues. Losses at the gene ends were 1 base for V and 2 bases for J; bases not matched to a gene: 1. The V gene's germline CDR1 is KGHSH and CDR2 LQKENI. The CDR3 region has the DNA TGTGCCAGCTCACCACAACAGGGGCAAGAGACCCAGTACTTC. This encodes CASSPQQGQETQYF. The whole variable domain, filled in from reference TRBV18 and TRBJ2-5, reads NAGVMQNPRHLVRRRGQEARLRCSPMKGHSHVYWYRQLPEEGLKFMVYLQKENIIDESGMPKERFSAEFPKEGPSILRIQQVVRGDSAAYFCASSPQQGQETQYFGPGTRLLVL.

The V gene is TRBV5-1, the J gene TRBJ2-2, with TRBD2 as a possible D gene (6 bases). The CDR3 covers 18 residues. V was clipped by 0 bases and J by 3 bases, with 18 bases between them. Germline values: CDR1 SGHRS, CDR2 YFSETQ. CDR3 nucleotides: TGCGCCAGCAGCTTGGCCTTAGAGGGGAGGAGCGACACCGGGGAGCTGTTTTTT. Translation: CASSLALEGRSDTGELFF.

The V and J genes are TRBV10-3 and TRBJ2-7; perhaps TRBD2 as D (5 bases). This CDR3 is 13 amino acids long. V lost 6 bases and J 3 bases, leaving 12 bases between the germline ends. The germline V gene has CDR1 ENHRY and CDR2 SYGVKD. The CDR3: CAISRGWGYEQYF. The CDR3 nucleotides are TGTGCCATCAGCCGGGGATGGGGCTACGAGCAGTACTTC.

This clone was counted a single time. The J gene is TRBJ1-5, the V gene TRBV3-1 (or the pseudogene TRBV3-2); 9 positions match TRBD1. The CDR3 is 15 amino acids. Germline loops: CDR1 LGHDT, CDR2 YNNKEL (reference sequence). Germline trimming cut 2 bases from V and 4 bases from J; bases unmatched to any gene: 3. The CDR3 loop reads CASSQWGQGNQPQHF. The CDR3 region has the DNA TGTGCCAGCAGCCAATGGGGACAGGGTAATCAGCCCCAGCATTTT.

This clone was picked up many times. The chain has TRBV5-5 and TRBJ1-1; 8 bases line up with TRBD1. Germline V gene data show CDR1 as SGHKS and CDR2 as YYEKEE (reference sequence). The CDR3 totals 14 residues. The V gene end was trimmed by 6 bases and the J gene end by 5 bases; junction bases not matched to a gene: 9. CDR3 amino acids: CASTPDRDRTEAFF. The CDR3 region has the DNA TGTGCCAGCACCCCGGACAGGGACAGGACTGAAGCTTTCTTT.

This clone occurred a few times. The rearrangement links TRBV19 to TRBJ2-1, with D possibly being TRBD2 (5 bases). The CDR3 consists of 12 residues. Trimming removed 3 bases from V and 7 bases from J, with 7 bases in between. CDR1 is LNHDA and CDR2 is SQIVND in the germline V gene (reference sequence). In DNA form, the CDR3 reads TGTGCCAGTAGTATTCGAGGGAATGAGCAGTTCTTC. This sequence encodes CASSIRGNEQFF. Together with reference TRBV19 and TRBJ2-1, the CDR3 gives the full variable domain: DGGITQSPKYLFRKEGQNVTLSCEQNLNHDAMYWYRQDPGQGLRLIYYSQIVNDFQKGDIAEGYSVSREKKESFPLTVTSAQKNPTAFYLCASSIRGNEQFFGPGTRLTVL.

The V gene is TRBV18, the J gene TRBJ2-2; D remains unclear. This CDR3 spans 17 amino acids. The germline V gene encodes CDR1 KGHSH and CDR2 LQKENI. V was cut by 2 bases and J by 4 bases, with 17 bases left in between. Here the CDR3 reads CASSPAVHHVSTGELFF. The DNA of the CDR3 is TGTGCCAGCTCACCAGCCGTACATCACGTGTCCACCGGGGAGCTGTTTTTT.

The V and J genes are TRBV27 and TRBJ2-1, with TRBD2 matching 8 bases. The CDR3 covers 17 residues. V gave up 4 bases and J gave up 4 bases; unmatched junction bases: 12. Looked up from germline, CDR1 is MNHEY and CDR2 is SMNVEV (reference sequence). CDR3 residues: CASSSPGGETWYNEQFF. Written as DNA, the CDR3 is TGTGCCAGCAGTTCCCCGGGAGGGGAAACGTGGTACAATGAGCAGTTCTTC.